Presented here are 15 T cell receptor gamma chains from one specimen sequenced in a study of Vδ1+ human thymocytes. Whole-study results and caveats: Thymic TRG and TRD repertoires appeared highly polyclonal.

Which antigens these TCRs recognize remains unknown. RNA was extracted from the cells and then reverse transcribed. The CDR3 regions were amplified by multiplex PCR from V-gene primers to a constant-region primer. TCRdb reapplied CATT to the multiplex PCR reads. The table has 36,000 or so gamma-chain clones, over 20% seen once. The sample taken for sequencing was Vdelta1+ gamma-delta thymocytes from the thymus. The subset denotes: FACS-sorted CD3+ TCRalphabeta- TCRVdelta1+ TCRVdelta2- thymocytes. The receptors originated from a girl under three years old who had congenital heart surgery.

V is TRGV8 and J is TRGJ1 or TRGJ2. CDR3 length: 11 amino acids. V gave up 2 bases and J gave up 8 bases; unmatched junction bases: 3. The V gene's germline CDR1 is VENAVY and CDR2 YDSYNSRV. For the CDR3, the DNA is TGTGCCACCTGGGATATTGATAAGAAACTCTTT. Protein sequence: CATWDIDKKLF.

This clone was seen more than once but under ten times. The chain links TRGV3 to TRGJ1 or TRGJ2. The CDR3 length is 13 residues. Germline CDR1 is VTNTFY and CDR2 is YDVSTARD (reference sequence). Trimming at V came to 0 bases and at J to 10 bases, leaving 9 bases not matched to a gene. Written as DNA, the CDR3 is TGTGCCACCTGGGACAGGGAGAGGTCGAAGAAACTCTTT. Residues: CATWDRERSKKLF.

J is TRGJ1 or TRGJ2 and V is TRGV4. This CDR3 comprises 10 residues. Per germline, CDR1 EGSTGY and CDR2 YDSYTSSV. The J segment lost 4 bases and the V segment lost 8 bases, leaving 2 bases of the junction unmatched. In DNA form, the CDR3 reads TGTGCCACCTCCTATTATAAGAAACTCTTT. Its translation: CATSYYKKLF.

A few counts support this clone. The chain is built from TRGV2 and TRGJ1 or TRGJ2. CDR3 length equals 14 residues. Germline assignment: CDR1 EGSNGY and CDR2 YDSYNSKV. The junction had 12 bases not matched to a gene; V was cut back by 3 bases and J by 7 bases. The CDR3 region has the DNA TGTGCCACCTGGGACCGTCGAATTAGATATAAGAAACTCTTT. Translated: CATWDRRIRYKKLF.

This clone was observed a handful of times. The rearrangement links TRGV8 to TRGJP2. With V trimmed by 3 bases and J by 3 bases, 7 bases remained unmatched. Germline lookup yields CDR1 VENAVY and CDR2 YDSYNSRV. The CDR3 runs to 15 residues. The CDR3 loop reads CATWDGIRSDWIKTF. In DNA form, the CDR3 reads TGTGCCACCTGGGATGGTATTCGTAGTGATTGGATCAAGACGTTT.

This clone came up once. This may be a read error: a much more frequent sequence differs by one nucleotide. The J gene is TRGJ1 or TRGJ2, the V gene TRGV9. Germline values: CDR1 GITISATS, CDR2 ISYDGTV (reference sequence). CDR3 length: 10 residues. The CDR3 loop reads CALWEDKKLF. CDR3 in DNA: TGTGCCTTGTGGGAGGATAAGAAGCTCTTT.

Only a few counts were recorded for this clone. The sample holds other DNA sequences that translate to the same CDR3. The chain has TRGV3 and TRGJP2. Germline V gene sequence: CDR1 VTNTFY, CDR2 YDVSTARD (reference sequence). The V and J ends lost 0 bases and 3 bases, in that order; junction bases with no gene match: 4. The CDR3 is 15 residues long. The DNA for the CDR3 is TGTGCCACCTGGGACAGGCTCGGTAGTGATTGGATCAAGACGTTT. Translated: CATWDRLGSDWIKTF.

Concerning this clone itself: With a much larger clone just one base away, this may be a read error. This sample also contains other DNA sequences that code for the same CDR3. This chain connects TRGV2 to TRGJP2. The CDR3 consists of 14 residues. Germline V CDR1 and CDR2: EGSNGY, YDSYNSKV. V shed 2 bases and J 2 bases; nucleotides not matched to a gene: 2. CDR3 sequence reads: CATWDASSDWIKTF. In DNA form, the CDR3 reads TGTGCCACCTGGGACGCCAGTAGTGATTGGATCAAGACGTTT.

This clone was detected a few times. Other DNA sequences in the same sample also yield this CDR3. The chain joins TRGV2 to TRGJ1 or TRGJ2. The CDR3 runs 13 residues. V was clipped by 0 bases and J by 6 bases; unmatched bases: 5. CDR1 is EGSNGY, CDR2 YDSYNSKV, per germline. CDR3 nucleotides: TGTGCCACCTGGGACGGGCCACGTTATAAGAAACTCTTT. Translated: CATWDGPRYKKLF.

The rearrangement joins TRGV2 to TRGJ1 or TRGJ2. The CDR3 length is 11 residues. The trim removed 5 bases at V and 8 bases at J, leaving 6 bases unmatched. In germline, CDR1 is EGSNGY, CDR2 YDSYNSKV. Here the CDR3 reads CATWGCDKKLF. The CDR3 DNA follows: TGTGCCACCTGGGGGTGTGATAAGAAACTCTTT.

This clone was found a few times. The chain is built from TRGV3 and TRGJ1 or TRGJ2. Per the germline V gene, CDR1 is VTNTFY and CDR2 is YDVSTARD (reference sequence). The CDR3 contains 15 residues. J lost 3 bases, V lost 0 bases, and 8 bases had no gene match. CDR3 nucleotides: TGTGCCACCTGGGACAGGTCGGTCCTTTATTATAAGAAACTCTTT. Its protein is CATWDRSVLYYKKLF.

A few counts support this clone. The gene calls are TRGV4 and TRGJ1 or TRGJ2. CDR1 is EGSTGY, CDR2 YDSYTSSV, per germline. The CDR3 consists of 10 residues. Trimming cost V 10 bases and J 4 bases; bases outside gene matches: 4. The CDR3 bases are TGTGCCACTCACTATTATAAGAAACTCTTT. Its translation: CATHYYKKLF.

The chain joins TRGV9 to TRGJ1 or TRGJ2. Looked up from germline, CDR1 is GITISATS and CDR2 is ISYDGTV (reference sequence). This CDR3 is built from 12 residues. V was pared by 0 bases and J by 12 bases, with 8 bases of the junction left unmatched. CDR3 in amino acids: CALWEVQKGKLF. The DNA for the CDR3 is TGTGCCTTGTGGGAGGTGCAAAAGGGGAAACTCTTT.

There are a few counts of this clone. V is TRGV9 and J is TRGJ1 or TRGJ2. The CDR3 contains 14 residues. V gave up 0 bases and J gave up 5 bases; unmatched junction bases: 7. Germline V lookup: CDR1 GITISATS, CDR2 ISYDGTV (reference sequence). DNA for the CDR3: TGTGCCTTGTGGGAGGTGCGTGGCGATTATAAGAAACTCTTT. Protein product: CALWEVRGDYKKLF.

This clone was picked up many times. This same CDR3 is encoded by further DNA sequences in the sample. J is TRGJ1 or TRGJ2 and V is TRGV9. V was pared by 2 bases and J by 0 bases, with 4 bases of the junction left unmatched. The CDR3 covers 14 residues. Germline V gives CDR1 GITISATS, CDR2 ISYDGTV (reference sequence). CDR3 in DNA: TGTGCCTTGTGGGAGGGGTCGAATTATTATAAGAAACTCTTT. As protein: CALWEGSNYYKKLF.